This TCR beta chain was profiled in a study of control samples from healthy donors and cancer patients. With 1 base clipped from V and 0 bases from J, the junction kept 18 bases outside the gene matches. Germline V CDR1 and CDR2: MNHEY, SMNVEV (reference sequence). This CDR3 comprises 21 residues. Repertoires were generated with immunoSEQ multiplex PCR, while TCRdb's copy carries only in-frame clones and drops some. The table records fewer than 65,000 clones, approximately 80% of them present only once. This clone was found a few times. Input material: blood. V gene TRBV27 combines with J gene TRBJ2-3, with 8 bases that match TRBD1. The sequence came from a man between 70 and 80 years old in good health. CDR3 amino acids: CASSLFSTNTPGGLSTDTQYF. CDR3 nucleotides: TGTGCCAGCAGTTTATTTTCGACCAACACCCCAGGGGGCCTTAGCACAGATACGCAGTATTTT.